Presented here are 18 T cell receptor beta chains from one specimen sequenced in a study of cytomegalovirus exposure and HLA in healthy donors. The protocol was immunoSEQ multiplex PCR, while the TCRdb copy is restricted to in-frame clones and leaves out a portion. Among hundreds of thousands of clones listed, roughly 91% were seen once. The sequencing sample was made of PBMCs. These TCRs come from a woman aged 18-35 years in good health and CMV-seropositive.

This rearrangement joins TRBV27 to TRBJ1-2, with D possibly TRBD1 on 6 matching bases. V was shortened by 5 bases and J by 3 bases, with 16 bases between the two germline ends. Germline CDR1 is MNHEY and CDR2 is SMNVEV (reference sequence). This CDR3 has 15 amino acids. CDR3 loop: CASSARGGHDYGYTF. The CDR3 DNA is TGTGCCAGCAGTGCCCGGGGGGGCCATGACTATGGCTACACCTTC.

CDR3: CASSQEIGTPEAQHF. The CDR3 coding sequence is TGTGCCAGCAGCCAAGAAATAGGGACACCGGAGGCCCAGCATTTT. The rearrangement uses TRBV4-2 and TRBJ1-5; tentative D call: TRBD1 (6 bases). The CDR3 runs to 15 residues. V lost 0 bases and J 11 bases, leaving 17 bases between the germline ends. In germline, CDR1 is LGHNA, CDR2 YNFKEQ.

Only one count was recorded for this clone. This chain joins TRBV6-6 and TRBJ2-1; the match to TRBD2 covers 15 bases. Germline CDR1 and CDR2: MNHNY and SVGAGI (reference sequence). This CDR3 comprises 16 residues. The J segment lost 4 bases and the V segment lost 6 bases, leaving 4 bases of the junction unmatched. The CDR3 sequence is CASRGLAGGFYNEQFF. For the CDR3, the DNA is TGTGCCAGCAGGGGACTAGCGGGAGGCTTTTACAATGAGCAGTTCTTC.

V usage is TRBV4-1 and J usage is TRBJ2-3, with D perhaps matching TRBD2 (6 bases). Germline CDR1 is MGHRA and CDR2 is YSYEKL. CDR3 length equals 14 residues. Trimming took 3 bases from V and 8 from J, leaving 15 bases between them. CDR3 DNA sequence: TGCGCCAGCAGCCACAGACGGACTAATGGTACGCAGTATTTT. Its translation: CASSHRRTNGTQYF.

V is TRBV7-6 and J is TRBJ2-5; 9 nucleotides align to TRBD2. Germline trimming cut 5 bases from V and 1 base from J; bases unmatched to any gene: 2. The CDR3 length is 14 residues. Germline V lookup: CDR1 SGHVS, CDR2 FNYEAQ. CDR3 DNA sequence: TGTGCCAGCAGCCTGACTAGCGGCCAAGAGACCCAGTACTTC. Encoded protein: CASSLTSGQETQYF.

The CDR3 coding sequence is TGTGCCAGCAGCAGACAGGGGTATTACGAGCAGTACTTC. Translation gives CASSRQGYYEQYF. The gene calls are TRBV2 and TRBJ2-7, with 8 bases identical to TRBD1. The CDR3 is 13 amino acids. Trimming took 6 bases from V and 4 from J; bases not matched to a gene: 5. The germline CDR1 and CDR2 sequences are SNHLY and FYNNEI.

V and J are TRBV28 and TRBJ2-7; D not resolved. V lost 3 bases, J lost 2 bases, and 14 bases lay in between. The CDR3 consists of 15 residues. The germline V gene has CDR1 MDHEN and CDR2 SYDVKM. The DNA for the CDR3 is TGTGCCAGCAGTTTCACCGCAGAAATGGCCTACGAGCAGTACTTC. It specifies CASSFTAEMAYEQYF.

This clone has only a few counts. This chain connects TRBV28 to TRBJ2-1, with 7 bases matching TRBD2. The trim removed 7 bases at V and 4 bases at J, leaving 7 bases unmatched. This CDR3 region has 14 residues. CDR1 is MDHEN and CDR2 is SYDVKM in the germline V gene. In DNA, the CDR3 is TGTGCCAGCAACCGCCCGGGACTATACAATGAGCAGTTCTTC. Translated: CASNRPGLYNEQFF.

The chain combines TRBV7-9 with TRBJ2-1; possibly TRBD1 for D (6 bases). The CDR3 is 14 amino acids. V lost 5 bases, J lost 10 bases, and 18 bases lay in between. Germline CDR1 reads SEHNR; CDR2 reads FQNEAQ (reference sequence). The CDR3 DNA follows: TGTGCCAGCAGCCTCTCACAGGGACCACGGGAGCAGTTCTTC. As protein: CASSLSQGPREQFF.

The chain combines TRBV30 with TRBJ1-4; TRBD1 is a possible D gene (5 bases). Trimming cost V 2 bases and J 7 bases, with 14 bases left between them. CDR3 length equals 14 residues. CDR1 and CDR2 (germline): GTSNPN, SVGIG (reference sequence). The CDR3 loop reads CAWSPLGGGEKLFF. Here the CDR3 DNA reads TGTGCCTGGAGTCCTTTGGGGGGAGGTGAAAAACTGTTTTTT.

V usage is TRBV4-1 and J usage is TRBJ2-5; 9 bases align to TRBD2. CDR3 size: 18 residues. CDR1 and CDR2 (germline): MGHRA, YSYEKL. Trimming cost V 0 bases and J 3 bases; bases outside gene matches: 11. In DNA, the CDR3 is TGCGCCAGCAGCCAAGATAGGGCGACTAGCGGAGACGAAGAGACCCAGTACTTC. Translated, it gives CASSQDRATSGDEETQYF.

This clone was seen once. The chain links TRBV4-1 to TRBJ2-2, with D perhaps matching TRBD2 (6 bases). The CDR3 contains 17 residues. Germline loops: CDR1 MGHRA, CDR2 YSYEKL. Trimming left V 1 base short and J 4 bases short, with 16 bases between. The CDR3, as DNA: TGCGCCAGCAGCCAAGGCCGGGTTAGCGGTACCACCGGGGAGCTGTTTTTT. Residues: CASSQGRVSGTTGELFF.

The chain links TRBV5-1 to TRBJ2-7, with TRBD2 matching 7 bases. The germline V gene encodes CDR1 SGHRS and CDR2 YFSETQ. The CDR3 length is 16 residues. Trimming took 4 bases from V and 1 from J; bases not matched to a gene: 11. The CDR3 is CASSEGAGTESYEQYF. The CDR3 DNA reads as TGCGCCAGCAGCGAGGGAGCGGGAACAGAGTCCTACGAGCAGTACTTC.

The V and J genes are TRBV15 and TRBJ1-1; perhaps TRBD1 as D (5 bases). The CDR3 totals 14 residues. Germline CDR1 reads LNHNV; CDR2 reads YYDKDF (reference sequence). The V gene lost 0 bases and the J gene lost 5 bases, with 10 bases spanning the gap. The CDR3 DNA follows: TGTGCCACCAGCAGAGACCGGGGGGGAACTGAAGCTTTCTTT. Its protein product is CATSRDRGGTEAFF.

The V gene is TRBV29-1, the J gene TRBJ2-5; 7 bases map to TRBD1. Unmatched junction bases numbered 6, after V lost 7 bases and J lost 1 base. CDR1 is SQVTM, CDR2 ANQGSEA, per germline. This CDR3 has 13 amino acids. The CDR3 reads CSADRDSQETQYF. CDR3 coding DNA: TGCAGCGCGGACCGGGACAGCCAAGAGACCCAGTACTTC.

This clone was observed a single time. This CDR3 reads CASSQEGAGRFEQYF. The DNA for the CDR3 is TGCGCCAGCAGCCAAGAAGGGGCCGGGAGGTTCGAGCAGTACTTC. The chain joins TRBV4-1 to TRBJ2-7, with 7 bases identical to TRBD2. Trimming removed 0 bases from V and 6 bases from J; junction bases left unmatched: 8. The CDR3 contains 15 residues. CDR1 MGHRA and CDR2 YSYEKL come from the germline V gene.

J is TRBJ2-2 and V is TRBV6-1; D is perhaps TRBD2 (6 bases). CDR1 is MNHNS and CDR2 is SASEGT in the germline V gene. The CDR3 runs to 15 residues. Trimming removed 6 bases at V and 4 bases at J, with 15 bases between. CDR3 nucleotide sequence: TGTGCCAGCAGCCCGCGGAGGGGCTCCACCGGGGAGCTGTTTTTT. The encoded protein is CASSPRRGSTGELFF.

The gene calls are TRBV28 and TRBJ1-3; D may be TRBD1 (6 bases). The CDR3 is 16 amino acids. The V and J ends lost 5 bases and 4 bases respectively, with 18 bases between them. Per the germline V gene, CDR1 is MDHEN and CDR2 is SYDVKM. The CDR3 is CASSTPHTGNGNTIYF. In DNA form, the CDR3 reads TGTGCCAGCAGTACCCCGCATACAGGGAACGGAAACACCATATATTTT. Full variable domain (outside the CDR3, taken from reference TRBV28 and TRBJ1-3): DVKVTQSSRYLVKRTGEKVFLECVQDMDHENMFWYRQDPGLGLRLIYFSYDVKMKEKGDIPEGYSVSREKKERFSLILESASTNQTSMYLCASSTPHTGNGNTIYFGEGSWLTVV.